A selection of T cell receptor beta chains follows, all from one sample in a study of cytomegalovirus exposure and HLA in healthy donors. Clones were sequenced by immunoSEQ multiplex PCR, and TCRdb holds only the in-frame ones, with some missing. The data show tens of thousands of clones, with about three quarters seen just once and about 5% held by the top ten. Input material: PBMCs. Receptors were obtained from a male donor in good health and CMV-seropositive. Both conserved end residues are part of each CDR3. A D gene is named only where the DNA matches it firmly. Only some rows state a clone size, as once, few, many or a class for expanded clones.

CDR3 DNA	CDR3 protein	D gene	clone size	V gene	J gene
TGTGCCAGCACCTCTGGAATAACGGGGGGCTATAGCAATCAGCCCCAGCATTTT	CASTSGITGGYSNQPQHF	.	once	TRBV7-3	TRBJ1-5
TGTGCCAGCAGCCAGACTAGCGGGGGGGGTTTAGATACGCAGTATTTT	CASSQTSGGGLDTQYF	TRBD2	.	TRBV7-2	TRBJ2-3
TGTGCCAGCAGTGGGGACTTCTACGAGCAGTACTTC	CASSGDFYEQYF	.	few	TRBV6-1	TRBJ2-7
TGTGCCAGCAGTACGACCGGGACAGGGAGGGCCTACGAGCAGTACTTC	CASSTTGTGRAYEQYF	TRBD1	.	TRBV28	TRBJ2-7
TGTGCCAGCAGAAAAACAGGGTCTCGTGCCACTGAAGCTTTCTTT	CASRKTGSRATEAFF	.	.	TRBV6-5	TRBJ1-1
TGTGCCAGCAGCGCCAGACTAGCGGGGGGTCCTAGCAATGAGCAGTTCTTC	CASSARLAGGPSNEQFF	TRBD2	.	TRBV9	TRBJ2-1
TGCGCCAGCAGCCGGGACAGGGGCACAGATACGCAGTATTTT	CASSRDRGTDTQYF	TRBD1	.	TRBV5-1	TRBJ2-3
TGTGCCAGCAGCTTAGGCACATATAATTCACCCCTCCACTTT	CASSLGTYNSPLHF	.	once	TRBV7-9	TRBJ1-6
TGCGCCAGCAGCCAAGTACGGGGGACCGAGCAGTACTTC	CASSQVRGTEQYF	.	.	TRBV4-1	TRBJ2-7
TGTGCCAGTAGTATAGATCTATATGGCTACACCTTC	CASSIDLYGYTF	.	.	TRBV19	TRBJ1-2
TGTGCCAGCAGTGGGCTCCCAGGGTCATCGCCTGGCTACACCTTC	CASSGLPGSSPGYTF	.	.	TRBV2	TRBJ1-2
TGTGCCAGCATAGGGACTAGCGCCTACGAGCAGTACTTC	CASIGTSAYEQYF	TRBD2	once	TRBV7-3	TRBJ2-7
TGTGCCAGCAGTTTGAGGGTAGCACAAGAGACCCAGTACTTC	CASSLRVAQETQYF	.	once	TRBV28	TRBJ2-5
TGTGCCAGCAGCCGACTAGCGGGGTTTCCGTCCGATACGCAGTATTTT	CASSRLAGFPSDTQYF	TRBD2	.	TRBV7-2	TRBJ2-3
TGTGCCAGCAGCCCCCGGACTGGAGGAGTCAAGCAGTACTTC	CASSPRTGGVKQYF	.	.	TRBV7-2	TRBJ2-7
TGTGCCAGTAGTGTTGACAGGGGCAATCAGCCCCAGCATTTT	CASSVDRGNQPQHF	TRBD1	.	TRBV19	TRBJ1-5
TGTGCCAGCAGTCCTCCGGGACAGCACTATGGCTACACCTTC	CASSPPGQHYGYTF	TRBD1	.	TRBV6-5	TRBJ1-2
TGTGCCTGGAGTGTATATCGGGGGACAGATTACAATGAGCAGTTCTTC	CAWSVYRGTDYNEQFF	.	few	TRBV30	TRBJ2-1
TGTGCCAGCAGGGGGGACAGGGAATATCAGCCCCAGCATTTT	CASRGDREYQPQHF	TRBD1	.	TRBV2	TRBJ1-5
TGTGCCAGCAGCTTGGGGACCAGGGGGTCCTACGAGCAGTACTTC	CASSLGTRGSYEQYF	TRBD1	few	TRBV5-6	TRBJ2-7
TGTGCCAGCAGTTATGGGGGCAACGAGCAGTACTTC	CASSYGGNEQYF	.	.	TRBV6-5	TRBJ2-7
TGCGCCAGCAGTCTCGACAGGGCGAACACAGATACGCAGTATTTT	CASSLDRANTDTQYF	TRBD1	.	TRBV10-2	TRBJ2-3
TGTGCCAGCAGCGTAGAGTGGGGAGCGGGTGGCTACACCTTC	CASSVEWGAGGYTF	.	.	TRBV9	TRBJ1-2
TGCGCCAGCAGCTTGTTTAGCGGACAGGGGGCGTTCGAAAAACTGTTTTTT	CASSLFSGQGAFEKLFF	TRBD1	.	TRBV5-1	TRBJ1-4
TGTGCCAGCAGCGAAAACAGGATTATGAACACTGAAGCTTTCTTT	CASSENRIMNTEAFF	.	.	TRBV11-2	TRBJ1-1
TGTGCCAGCAGCTTAGATTACAGTCTATCCTCCGGAAACACCATATATTTT	CASSLDYSLSSGNTIYF	.	.	TRBV7-8	TRBJ1-3
TGTGCCAGCAGCTCCCGGGACAGGGGAGGTGAGCAGTACTTC	CASSSRDRGGEQYF	TRBD1	.	TRBV7-9	TRBJ2-7
TGTGCCAGCAGCTTAATTCACCCTTGGACAGCATTGAACTATGGCTACACCTTC	CASSLIHPWTALNYGYTF	.	medium-sized	TRBV5-5	TRBJ1-2
TGTGCCAGCAGCCAACGACTAGCGAACTCCTACAATGAGCAGTTCTTC	CASSQRLANSYNEQFF	TRBD2	.	TRBV4-2	TRBJ2-1
TGTGCCAGTTTAGCGGGGGGTTACAATGAGCAGTTCTTC	CASLAGGYNEQFF	TRBD2	.	TRBV6-1	TRBJ2-1
TGTGCCAGCAGTTACTCCAGGGGTTCTGAAGCTTTCTTT	CASSYSRGSEAFF	.	.	TRBV6-5	TRBJ1-1
TGTGCCAGTTTTACTTACGAGCAGTACTTC	CASFTYEQYF	.	.	TRBV6-5	TRBJ2-7
TGTGCCAGCAGCTTAGTGGTCGGCGGGGGAAGCTCCTACGAGCAGTACTTC	CASSLVVGGGSSYEQYF	TRBD2	.	TRBV7-2	TRBJ2-7
TGCGCCAGCAGCGCCGGGACTAGCGGTTTCACCGGGGAGCTGTTTTTT	CASSAGTSGFTGELFF	TRBD2	.	TRBV5-1	TRBJ2-2
TGTGCCAGCAGCGTAATGGGCTTAGAGACCCAGTACTTC	CASSVMGLETQYF	.	.	TRBV9	TRBJ2-5
TGCAGCGTCGGGACAGGGGAAAAACTGTTTTTT	CSVGTGEKLFF	TRBD1	.	TRBV29-1	TRBJ1-4
TGTGCCTGGAGATTTAGGGGGGGATTAGGAAACACCATATATTTT	CAWRFRGGLGNTIYF	.	.	TRBV30	TRBJ1-3
TGTGCCAGCAGTCTTATAATACAGGGGAACACTGAAGCTTTCTTT	CASSLIIQGNTEAFF	.	.	TRBV5-6	TRBJ1-1
TGTGCCAGCAGCGTGGACAGGGTATACGACACTGAAGCTTTCTTT	CASSVDRVYDTEAFF	TRBD1	.	TRBV6-5	TRBJ1-1
TGCGCCAGCAGCCAAGAACGGCAGGGGGAGGCTTTCTTT	CASSQERQGEAFF	TRBD1	few	TRBV4-1	TRBJ1-1
TGTGCCAGCAGCAATGGGACAGTCTATAATTCACCCCTCCACTTT	CASSNGTVYNSPLHF	TRBD1	.	TRBV5-4	TRBJ1-6
TGTGCCAGCAGTACAAACAGGGTCGGGGAGCTGTTTTTT	CASSTNRVGELFF	.	.	TRBV6-1	TRBJ2-2
TGTGCCAGCAGCTCAGGGGCTAGCGGGGGCCTTTACAATGAGCAGTTCTTC	CASSSGASGGLYNEQFF	TRBD2	.	TRBV11-2	TRBJ2-1
TGTGCCAGCAGCCAAGCAACGCAGGGGCCAGAATTTCCGAATCAGCCCCAGCATTTT	CASSQATQGPEFPNQPQHF	.	.	TRBV4-2	TRBJ1-5
TGTGCCAGCAGGCCTGACAGGGTAGCCACAGATACGCAGTATTTT	CASRPDRVATDTQYF	TRBD1	.	TRBV27	TRBJ2-3
TGTGCCAGCAGCAACCCCCTCCTAGACGATACGCAGTATTTT	CASSNPLLDDTQYF	.	.	TRBV7-9	TRBJ2-3
TGTGCCAGCAGTGAAGGGGACAATGAGCAGTTCTTC	CASSEGDNEQFF	.	.	TRBV6-4	TRBJ2-1
TGTGCCAGCAGTGAACCGGGACACCAAAGCTCTGGGGCCAACGTCCTGACTTTC	CASSEPGHQSSGANVLTF	.	few	TRBV6-1	TRBJ2-6
TGTGCCAGCAGCCATCCCGCGGGATTTAATGAAAAACTGTTTTTT	CASSHPAGFNEKLFF	.	.	TRBV14	TRBJ1-4
TGTGCCAGCTCAGCGGGGGGCCGGTACCAAGAGACCCAGTACTTC	CASSAGGRYQETQYF	TRBD2	.	TRBV9	TRBJ2-5
TGCGCCAGCAGCCAAGTCGGAGGGGCCGGGGAGCTGTTTTTT	CASSQVGGAGELFF	.	.	TRBV4-1	TRBJ2-2